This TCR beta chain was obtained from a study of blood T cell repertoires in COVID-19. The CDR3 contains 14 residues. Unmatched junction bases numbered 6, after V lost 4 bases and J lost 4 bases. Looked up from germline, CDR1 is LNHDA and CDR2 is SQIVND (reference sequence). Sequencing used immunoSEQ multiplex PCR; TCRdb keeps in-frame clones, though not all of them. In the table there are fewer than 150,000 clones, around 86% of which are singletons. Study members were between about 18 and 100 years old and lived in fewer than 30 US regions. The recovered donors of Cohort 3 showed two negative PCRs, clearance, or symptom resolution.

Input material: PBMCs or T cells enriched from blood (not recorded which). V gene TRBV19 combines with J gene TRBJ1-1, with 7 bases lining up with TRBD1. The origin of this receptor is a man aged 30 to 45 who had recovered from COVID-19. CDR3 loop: CASSTGTGATEAFF. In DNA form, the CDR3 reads TGTGCCAGTAGTACCGGAACAGGGGCCACTGAAGCTTTCTTT. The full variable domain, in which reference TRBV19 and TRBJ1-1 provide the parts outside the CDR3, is DGGITQSPKYLFRKEGQNVTLSCEQNLNHDAMYWYRQDPGQGLRLIYYSQIVNDFQKGDIAEGYSVSREKKESFPLTVTSAQKNPTAFYLCASSTGTGATEAFFGQGTRLTVV.